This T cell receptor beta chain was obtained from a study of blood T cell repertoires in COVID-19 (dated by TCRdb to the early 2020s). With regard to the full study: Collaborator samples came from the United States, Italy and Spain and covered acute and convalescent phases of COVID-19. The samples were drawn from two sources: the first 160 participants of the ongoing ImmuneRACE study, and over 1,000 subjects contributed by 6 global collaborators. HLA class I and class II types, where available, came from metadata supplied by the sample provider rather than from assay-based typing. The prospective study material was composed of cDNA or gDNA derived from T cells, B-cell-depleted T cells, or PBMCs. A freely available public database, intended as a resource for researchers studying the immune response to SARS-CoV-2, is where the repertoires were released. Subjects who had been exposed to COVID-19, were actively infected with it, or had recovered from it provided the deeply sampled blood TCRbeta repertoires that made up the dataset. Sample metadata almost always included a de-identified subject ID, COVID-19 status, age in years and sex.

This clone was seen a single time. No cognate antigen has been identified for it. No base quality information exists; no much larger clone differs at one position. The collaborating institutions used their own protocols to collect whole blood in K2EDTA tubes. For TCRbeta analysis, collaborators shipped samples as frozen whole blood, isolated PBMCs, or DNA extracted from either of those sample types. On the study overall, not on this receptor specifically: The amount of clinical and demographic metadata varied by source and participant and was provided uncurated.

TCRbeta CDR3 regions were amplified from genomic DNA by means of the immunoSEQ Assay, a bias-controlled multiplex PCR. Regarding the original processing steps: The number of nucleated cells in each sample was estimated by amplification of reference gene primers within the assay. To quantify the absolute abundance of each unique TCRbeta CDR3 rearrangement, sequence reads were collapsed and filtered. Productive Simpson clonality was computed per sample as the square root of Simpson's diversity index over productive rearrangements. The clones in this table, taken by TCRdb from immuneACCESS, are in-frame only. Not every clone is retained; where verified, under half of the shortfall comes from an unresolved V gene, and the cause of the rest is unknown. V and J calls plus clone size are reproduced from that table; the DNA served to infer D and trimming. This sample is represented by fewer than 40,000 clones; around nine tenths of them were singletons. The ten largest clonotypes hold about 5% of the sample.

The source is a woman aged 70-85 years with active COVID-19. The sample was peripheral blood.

The CDR3 is CAWITGGAGTEAFF. In nucleotide form, the sequence is TGTGCCTGGATTACAGGGGGGGCTGGAACTGAAGCTTTCTTT. The chain is made from TRBV30 and TRBJ1-1, and TRBD1 matches 8 of the central bases. From the cysteine through the phenylalanine, the CDR3 covers 14 amino acids. CDR3 DNA is the only sequence kept; it has 42 bases, read in frame from the first base. Trimming accounts for 4 bases at V and 5 bases at J, while the number of junction bases matched to no gene is 9. The germline V gene encodes CDR1 GTSNPN and CDR2 SVGIG (reference sequence).